Below are 20 T cell receptor beta chains sequenced from a single sample in a study of T cell changes during pregnancy in multiple sclerosis (dated by TCRdb to about 2019). Library generation was performed with the immunoSEQ multiplex PCR assay. This immuneACCESS table, as held by TCRdb, lists in-frame sequences with V and J called but not all clones. Of the missing ones, under half trace to an unresolved V gene in checked studies; the others have no known cause. A total of around 80,000 clones appear in this sample, over 90% of them only once. The ten largest account for 0.85% to 1.3% of the sample. The sequencing used peripheral blood, collected in the second trimester of pregnancy. The receptors here all came from a female donor with multiple sclerosis, enrolled in a pregnancy study.

This clone was seen a few times. The rearrangement joins TRBV2 to TRBJ1-5; D unresolved. The CDR3 covers 14 residues. CDR1 is SNHLY and CDR2 is FYNNEI in the germline V gene. The V end was cut by 6 bases, the J end by 0 bases, with 9 bases between. CDR3 in amino acids: CASSRSISNQPQHF. DNA for the CDR3: TGTGCCAGCAGCAGGTCTATTAGCAATCAGCCCCAGCATTTT. Variable domain in full (rest from reference TRBV2 and TRBJ1-5): EPEVTQTPSHQVTQMGQEVILRCVPISNHLYFYWYRQILGQKVEFLVSFYNNEISEKSEIFDDQFSVERPDGSNFTLKIRSTKLEDSAMYFCASSRSISNQPQHFGDGTRLSIL.

This chain links TRBV7-9 with TRBJ1-4; 7 bases are a match to TRBD1. Trimming took 5 bases from V and 4 from J; bases not matched to a gene: 7. Germline V CDR1 and CDR2: SEHNR, FQNEAQ (reference sequence). The CDR3 has 15 amino acids. The DNA for the CDR3 is TGTGCCAGCAGCCCGTCGACAGGGTATAATGAAAAACTGTTTTTT. Translated, it gives CASSPSTGYNEKLFF.

V gene TRBV18 combines with J gene TRBJ1-2, with 8 bases lining up with TRBD1. Germline V gene lookup returns CDR1 KGHSH and CDR2 LQKENI. This CDR3 is built from 13 residues. V was clipped by 8 bases and J by 0 bases; unmatched bases: 2. The chain's CDR3 is CASGTGANYGYTF. The CDR3 DNA is TGTGCCAGCGGGACAGGCGCTAACTATGGCTACACCTTC.

This chain connects TRBV19 to TRBJ2-3; 8 bases fit TRBD2. Germline V gene lookup returns CDR1 LNHDA and CDR2 SQIVND (reference sequence). The CDR3 covers 16 residues. V trimming: 4 bases; J trimming: 5 bases; junction bases outside the gene matches: 11. The CDR3 sequence: CASSRRAGVEVDTQYF. DNA for the CDR3: TGTGCCAGTAGTAGGAGAGCGGGAGTGGAGGTAGATACGCAGTATTTT.

The chain recombines TRBV28 with TRBJ2-7; the match to TRBD1 covers 10 bases. V shed 2 bases and J 3 bases; nucleotides not matched to a gene: 4. The CDR3 totals 15 residues. Looked up from germline, CDR1 is MDHEN and CDR2 is SYDVKM. The CDR3 bases are TGTGCCAGCAGTTTACCCGGGACAGGGGTCTACGAGCAGTACTTC. Protein: CASSLPGTGVYEQYF.

This chain joins TRBV5-1 and TRBJ2-7; D is possibly TRBD1 (6 bases). The CDR3 length is 14 residues. V was shortened by 4 bases and J by 1 base, with 12 bases between the two germline ends. Germline values: CDR1 SGHRS, CDR2 YFSETQ. The CDR3 nucleotides are TGCGCCAGCAGCAGTTCACAGGGTTCCTACGAGCAGTACTTC. As protein: CASSSSQGSYEQYF. Full variable domain (outside the CDR3, taken from reference TRBV5-1 and TRBJ2-7): KAGVTQTPRYLIKTRGQQVTLSCSPISGHRSVSWYQQTPGQGLQFLFEYFSETQRNKGNFPGRFSGRQFSNSRSEMNVSTLELGDSALYLCASSSSQGSYEQYFGPGTRLTVT.

The CDR3 here is CASKRGNTYNEQFF. The DNA of the CDR3 is TGTGCCAGCAAGCGGGGGAACACCTACAATGAGCAGTTCTTC. The chain links TRBV6-1 to TRBJ2-1; 8 nucleotides line up with TRBD2. This CDR3 comprises 14 residues. The germline V gene encodes CDR1 MNHNS and CDR2 SASEGT. V lost 7 bases to trimming and J lost 2 bases; unmatched junction nucleotides: 4.

This clone was found once. The chain uses TRBV5-4 and TRBJ2-1; no firm D call. The V and J ends lost 3 bases and 3 bases respectively, with 7 bases between them. The germline gives CDR1 SGHNT, CDR2 YYREEE (reference sequence). The CDR3 length is 13 residues. Here the CDR3 DNA reads TGTGCCAGCAGCTCAACTGGCTACAATGAGCAGTTCTTC. It translates to CASSSTGYNEQFF.

The V and J genes are TRBV18 and TRBJ2-1; TRBD2 matches 10 bases. V was pared by 3 bases and J by 4 bases, with 6 bases of the junction left unmatched. CDR1 is KGHSH and CDR2 is LQKENI in the germline V gene. The CDR3 length is 16 residues. CDR3 protein: CASSPRLAGLYNEQFF. The CDR3 DNA reads TGTGCCAGCTCACCCAGACTAGCGGGCTTATACAATGAGCAGTTCTTC.

The J gene is TRBJ2-7, the V gene TRBV4-1; 11 positions match TRBD2. Trimming took 3 bases from V and 4 from J; bases not matched to a gene: 2. Germline values: CDR1 MGHRA, CDR2 YSYEKL. This CDR3 region has 14 residues. The CDR3 loop is CASSHGTSGYEQYF. CDR3 in DNA: TGCGCCAGCAGCCATGGGACTAGCGGATACGAGCAGTACTTC.

This sequence joins TRBV19 and TRBJ2-1; D call uncertain. The germline gives CDR1 LNHDA, CDR2 SQIVND (reference sequence). This CDR3 spans 13 amino acids. With 6 bases removed from V and 7 bases from J, the gap between germline ends came to 13 bases. In nucleotides, the CDR3 is TGTGCCAGTAGCGAGGCAGTCTATAATGAGCAGTTCTTC. This codes for CASSEAVYNEQFF.

The V and J genes are TRBV10-3 and TRBJ2-2, with D unresolved. This CDR3 comprises 13 residues. CDR1 is ENHRY, CDR2 SYGVKD, per germline. Trimming shortened V by 9 bases and J by 4 bases, and 12 bases separated the two germline ends. Here the CDR3 reads CAISSSGTGELFF. The CDR3 nucleotides are TGTGCCATATCTAGTAGTGGCACCGGGGAGCTGTTTTTT.

The chain joins TRBV2 to TRBJ2-2; 8 nucleotides line up with TRBD2. J gave up 3 bases and V 4 bases, and 4 bases lay outside the gene matches. This CDR3 contains 15 residues. The germline gives CDR1 SNHLY, CDR2 FYNNEI. CDR3 sequence: CASSVEAGDTGELFF. The CDR3 DNA reads as TGTGCCAGCAGTGTGGAAGCGGGAGACACCGGGGAGCTGTTTTTT. Using reference TRBV2 and TRBJ2-2 for the parts outside the CDR3, the full variable domain is EPEVTQTPSHQVTQMGQEVILRCVPISNHLYFYWYRQILGQKVEFLVSFYNNEISEKSEIFDDQFSVERPDGSNFTLKIRSTKLEDSAMYFCASSVEAGDTGELFFGEGSRLTVL.

The CDR3 loop is CASSPRTSTGSSNQETQYF. CDR3 in DNA: TGTGCCAGCTCACCTCGAACCTCGACAGGCAGCTCAAATCAAGAGACCCAGTACTTC. The genes are TRBV18 and TRBJ2-5; weak D call: TRBD1 (6 bases). Trimming stripped 3 bases from V and 2 bases from J, with 25 bases between. Germline assignment: CDR1 KGHSH and CDR2 LQKENI. The CDR3 runs 19 residues.

V usage is TRBV11-1 and J usage is TRBJ2-1, with a weak D call TRBD1 (6 bases). Between the trimmed V and J ends, which lost 3 bases and 6 bases, there was a span of 15 bases. Germline CDR1 reads SGHAT; CDR2 reads FQDESV (reference sequence). The CDR3 sequence is 15 residues long. CDR3 sequence: CASSFTGMNPNEQFF. CDR3 bases: TGTGCCAGCAGCTTTACAGGGATGAACCCCAATGAGCAGTTCTTC. The full variable domain, rest sourced from reference TRBV11-1 and TRBJ2-1, is EAEVAQSPRYKITEKSQAVAFWCDPISGHATLYWYRQILGQGPELLVQFQDESVVDDSQLPKDRFSAERLKGVDSTLKIQPAELGDSAMYLCASSFTGMNPNEQFFGPGTRLTVL.

The chain has TRBV10-3 and TRBJ1-2, with TRBD1 as a possible D gene (6 bases). The length of the CDR3 is 15 residues. Germline loops: CDR1 ENHRY, CDR2 SYGVKD. Deletions cut 4 bases from V and 3 bases from J, with 15 bases between. The CDR3 DNA reads as TGTGCCATCAGTGCCCCCCACAGGGTGGACTATGGCTACACCTTC. Its translation is CAISAPHRVDYGYTF.

The chain is built from TRBV15 and TRBJ1-2; D call uncertain. V lost 0 bases, J lost 4 bases, and 15 bases lay in between. The germline V gene has CDR1 LNHNV and CDR2 YYDKDF (reference sequence). This CDR3 comprises 16 residues. The CDR3 sequence is CATSRDYNTQVYGYTF. The CDR3 DNA sequence: TGTGCCACCAGCAGAGATTATAACACCCAAGTCTATGGCTACACCTTC.

The chain employs TRBV29-1 and TRBJ1-1; 8 bases map to TRBD1. The J segment lost 6 bases and the V segment lost 4 bases, leaving 10 bases of the junction unmatched. This CDR3 has 14 amino acids. CDR1 is SQVTM and CDR2 is ANQGSEA in the germline V gene. The CDR3 DNA is TGCAGCGTTGCCCTGACAGGGGTGGGGGCTGAAGCTTTCTTT. It specifies CSVALTGVGAEAFF.

V is TRBV28 and J is TRBJ2-7, with 8 bases that match TRBD1. Trimming removed 6 bases from V and 6 bases from J; junction bases left unmatched: 10. Germline V CDR1 and CDR2: MDHEN, SYDVKM. CDR3 length equals 14 residues. The CDR3 nucleotides read TGTGCCAGCAGGTACGGGACAGGTTTGACCGAGCAGTACTTC. Translating gives CASRYGTGLTEQYF. The full variable domain, in which reference TRBV28 and TRBJ2-7 provide the parts outside the CDR3, is DVKVTQSSRYLVKRTGEKVFLECVQDMDHENMFWYRQDPGLGLRLIYFSYDVKMKEKGDIPEGYSVSREKKERFSLILESASTNQTSMYLCASRYGTGLTEQYFGPGTRLTVT.

V is TRBV19 and J is TRBJ1-2; D gene unclear. The CDR3 sequence is 16 residues long. Germline V CDR1 and CDR2: LNHDA, SQIVND (reference sequence). The germline V and J ends were trimmed by 2 bases and 4 bases, with 17 bases remaining between them. The CDR3 DNA is TGTGCCAGTAGTATATACGTGGCCAGATCGCCCTATGGCTACACCTTC. Amino acid sequence: CASSIYVARSPYGYTF.